Sequencing of this TCR beta chain was carried out in a study of cytomegalovirus exposure and HLA in healthy donors. General study points: High sensitivity and specificity were reportedly achieved when the classifier diagnosed cytomegalovirus status. It is likely that the observed cluster of highly shared sequence variants was a sequencing artifact.

Remarks on this clone: Antigen: not known.

Vbeta (60) and Jbeta (13) primers were used in the PCR. Using immunoSEQ multiplex PCR, the repertoire was profiled, and TCRdb retains in-frame clones only, with some absent. This sample's table has tens of thousands of clones. The sequencing input was PBMCs. The TCR comes from a woman in her 40s in good health and CMV-seropositive.

The CDR3 is CASSIWSGTREETQYF. In nucleotides, the CDR3 is TGTGCCAGTAGTATCTGGAGCGGGACTAGAGAAGAGACCCAGTACTTC. The V gene is TRBV19, the J gene TRBJ2-5; 8 bases are a match to TRBD2. Germline CDR1 and CDR2: LNHDA and SQIVND (reference sequence). Trimming took 3 bases from V and 3 from J; bases not matched to a gene: 9. The CDR3 has 16 amino acids.